A single sample gave rise to the 6 T cell receptor beta chains below, sequenced in a study of T cell responses to AZD1222 COVID-19 vaccine. Sequencing was performed with immunoSEQ multiplex PCR; in TCRdb, only in-frame clones are kept and a portion is missing. The data hold approximately 160,000 clones, with 85% to 95% observed a single time. The sequenced sample was peripheral blood, obtained on day 0 of AZD1222 vaccination. These receptors came from an adult in good health.

This rearrangement joins TRBV25-1 to TRBJ2-1; D may match TRBD1 or TRBD2 (5 bases each). This CDR3 spans 15 amino acids. CDR1 is MGHDK, CDR2 SYGVNS, per germline. V was trimmed by 1 base and J by 2 bases, leaving 9 bases between them. In DNA, the CDR3 is TGTGCCAGCAGTGAATGGGACGTAGCCTACAATGAGCAGTTCTTC. Its protein product is CASSEWDVAYNEQFF.

The chain is built from TRBV30 and TRBJ2-3; possible D gene TRBD2, 6 bases. The CDR3 totals 14 residues. The germline V and J ends were trimmed by 3 bases and 2 bases, with 12 bases remaining between them. Per germline, CDR1 GTSNPN and CDR2 SVGIG (reference sequence). CDR3 DNA: TGTGCCTGGAGGGGACTCACCTCCACAGATACGCAGTATTTT. It specifies CAWRGLTSTDTQYF.

V gene TRBV4-2 combines with J gene TRBJ1-2; TRBD1 matches 8 bases. The CDR3 consists of 14 residues. Germline V gene data show CDR1 as LGHNA and CDR2 as YNFKEQ. The V segment lost 9 bases and the J segment 2 bases; nucleotides outside the gene matches: 8. CDR3 sequence (DNA): TGTGCCAGTGCGGACAGGGTCGGGAACTATGGCTACACCTTC. As protein: CASADRVGNYGYTF.

V gene TRBV5-4 combines with J gene TRBJ1-2; no clear D gene. The CDR3 is made up of 15 amino acids. V was clipped by 0 bases and J by 2 bases, with 11 bases between them. Looked up from germline, CDR1 is SGHNT and CDR2 is YYREEE (reference sequence). The chain's CDR3 is CASSLDIGQNYGYTF. CDR3 coding DNA: TGTGCCAGCAGCTTGGATATAGGGCAGAACTATGGCTACACCTTC.

This clone was seen just once. J is TRBJ1-2 and V is TRBV12-3 or TRBV12-4; perhaps TRBD1 as D (6 bases). The CDR3 runs 13 residues. V lost 3 bases, J lost 10 bases, and 15 bases lay in between. CDR3 coding DNA: TGTGCCAGCAGTTTTTTCGGGGGCCGGGTCTACACCTTC. It translates to CASSFFGGRVYTF.

This clone was counted a single time. The rearrangement joins TRBV7-2 to TRBJ1-4; TRBD1 might be the D (6 bases). The ends were cut back, 2 bases at V and 13 bases at J, with 14 bases in the middle. The germline V gene has CDR1 SGHTA and CDR2 FQGNSA. CDR3 length: 13 residues. CDR3 bases: TGTGCCAGCAGCTTAAGGGGGAGGGTACGACTGTTTTTT. It encodes CASSLRGRVRLFF.